This entry is about one T cell receptor (beta chain). The antigen is unknown. This entry belongs to a study of cytomegalovirus exposure and HLA in healthy donors. At the level of the study: Within an early data release were roughly 83 million unique TCRs drawn from HLA-typed donors. Researchers found that about 82% of some 400 genotyped donors fell within the Caucasian-associated ancestry cluster. Findings and limits, study-wide: Sequencing depth across donors, presence/absence analyses assumed, was roughly uniform.

Germline CDR1 and CDR2: KGHSH and LQKENI. CDR3 size: 15 residues. V was clipped by 1 base and J by 1 base, with 8 bases between them. The PCR used 60 Vbeta and 13 Jbeta primers. Clones were sequenced by immunoSEQ multiplex PCR, and TCRdb holds only the in-frame ones, with some missing. The sample consists of roughly 100,000 clones, around 68% of them appearing once. The rearrangement uses TRBV18 and TRBJ1-5; D unclear. Source material: PBMCs. The source is a human donor in good health. The CDR3 DNA is TGTGCCAGCTCACCACTTGGACTAAGCAATCAGCCCCAGCATTTT. Its protein product is CASSPLGLSNQPQHF. The full variable domain, its missing parts supplied by reference TRBV18 and TRBJ1-5, is NAGVMQNPRHLVRRRGQEARLRCSPMKGHSHVYWYRQLPEEGLKFMVYLQKENIIDESGMPKERFSAEFPKEGPSILRIQQVVRGDSAAYFCASSPLGLSNQPQHFGDGTRLSIL.